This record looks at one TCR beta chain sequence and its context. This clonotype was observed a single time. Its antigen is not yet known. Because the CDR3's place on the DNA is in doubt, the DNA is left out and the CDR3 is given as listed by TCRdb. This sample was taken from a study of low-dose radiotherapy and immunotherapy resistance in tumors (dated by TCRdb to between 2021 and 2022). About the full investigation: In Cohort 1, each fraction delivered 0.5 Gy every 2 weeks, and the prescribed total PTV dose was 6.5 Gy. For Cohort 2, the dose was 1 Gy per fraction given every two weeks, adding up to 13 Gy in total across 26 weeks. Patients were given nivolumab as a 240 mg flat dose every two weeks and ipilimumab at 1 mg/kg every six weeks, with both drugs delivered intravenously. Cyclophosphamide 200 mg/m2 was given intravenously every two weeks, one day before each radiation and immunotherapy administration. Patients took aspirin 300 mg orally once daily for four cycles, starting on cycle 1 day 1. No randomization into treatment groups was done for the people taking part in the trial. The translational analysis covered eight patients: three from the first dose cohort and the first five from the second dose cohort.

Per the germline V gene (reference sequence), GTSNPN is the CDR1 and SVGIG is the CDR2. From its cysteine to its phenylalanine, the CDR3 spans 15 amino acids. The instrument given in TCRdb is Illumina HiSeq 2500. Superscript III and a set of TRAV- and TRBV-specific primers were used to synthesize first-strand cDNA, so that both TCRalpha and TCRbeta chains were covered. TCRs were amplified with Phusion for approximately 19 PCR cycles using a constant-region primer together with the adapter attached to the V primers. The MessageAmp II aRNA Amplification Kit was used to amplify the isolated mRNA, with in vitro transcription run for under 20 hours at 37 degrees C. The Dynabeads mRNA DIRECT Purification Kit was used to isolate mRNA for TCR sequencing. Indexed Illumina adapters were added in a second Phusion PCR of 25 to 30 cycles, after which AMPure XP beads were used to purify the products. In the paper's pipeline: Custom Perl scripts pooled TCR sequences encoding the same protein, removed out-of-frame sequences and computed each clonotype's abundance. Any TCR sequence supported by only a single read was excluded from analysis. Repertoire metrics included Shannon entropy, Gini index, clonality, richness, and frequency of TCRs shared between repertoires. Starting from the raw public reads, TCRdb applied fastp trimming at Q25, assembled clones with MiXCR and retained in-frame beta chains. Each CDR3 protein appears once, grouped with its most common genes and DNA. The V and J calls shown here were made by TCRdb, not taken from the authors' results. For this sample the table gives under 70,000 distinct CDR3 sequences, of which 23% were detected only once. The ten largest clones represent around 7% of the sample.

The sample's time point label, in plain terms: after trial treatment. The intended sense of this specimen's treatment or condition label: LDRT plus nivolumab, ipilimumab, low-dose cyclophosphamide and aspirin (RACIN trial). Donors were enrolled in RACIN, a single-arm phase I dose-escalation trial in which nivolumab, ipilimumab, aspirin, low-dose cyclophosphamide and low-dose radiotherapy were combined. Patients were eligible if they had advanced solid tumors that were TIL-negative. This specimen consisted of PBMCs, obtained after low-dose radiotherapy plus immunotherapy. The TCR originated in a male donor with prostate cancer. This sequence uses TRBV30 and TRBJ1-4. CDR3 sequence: CACLKGATNEKLFFF.